This TCR beta chain is from a study of control samples from healthy donors and cancer patients (dated by TCRdb to the early 2020s). In the case of this clone: Its antigen target is currently unknown. The record has no base qualities; no much larger clone is one base away.

The library was produced with the immunoSEQ multiplex PCR assay. Drawn from immuneACCESS, this table holds only the in-frame rearrangements with V and J called that TCRdb kept. Clones are partly lost; checked studies trace under half to an unresolved V gene and leave the rest unexplained. The sample includes 110,000 to 150,000 clones, with over 90% observed a single time. The ten largest clones add up to more than 13% of the sample. Sequenced: PBMCs. This TCR derives from a man in his fifties or sixties with colorectal cancer.

The DNA sequence reads TGCGCCAGCAGCCAAGAGGGACTAGCGGGGGAAGAGACCCAGTACTTC. It translates as CASSQEGLAGEETQYF. The rearranged segments are TRBV4-1 and TRBJ2-5; TRBD2 lines up with 14 middle nucleotides. Via the germline V gene, CDR1 is MGHRA and CDR2 YSYEKL. The CDR3 goes from the cysteine to the phenylalanine over 16 residues. Only CDR3 DNA is held: 48 bases, read in frame from base 1. From V the trimming removes 0 bases and from J it removes 3 bases, while the gene matches leave 0 bases of the junction unaccounted for.